This TCR beta chain was documented in a study of OX40 agonist ivuxolimab in advanced cancers. The study's findings and limits: At doses 0.1 to 3.0 mg/kg, CD4+ and CD8+ clones expanded.

Assay used: immunoSEQ multiplex PCR; TCRdb lists only in-frame clones, some missing. Among 45,000 to 50,000 clones listed, around 84% were seen once. This clone was counted a few times. Its target is not known. The TCR originated in an adult with an advanced solid tumor such as melanoma, head and neck, liver or kidney cancer. The specimen comprised CD4+ or CD8+ T cells sorted from blood, sampled in a trial of the OX40 agonist ivuxolimab.

Here the CDR3 reads CASSFYTSNTGELFF. CDR3 bases: TGTGCCAGCAGCTTTTACACCTCGAACACCGGGGAGCTGTTTTTT. The chain recombines TRBV7-9 with TRBJ2-2; D not certain. There are 15 residues in the CDR3. Germline CDR1 SEHNR, CDR2 FQNEAQ (reference sequence). Trimming took 3 bases from V and 0 from J, leaving 8 bases between them.